What follows are 22 T cell receptor beta chains derived from one specimen sequenced in a study of response to subunit inactivated influenza vaccine. TCRdb passed the RT-PCR reads through MiXCR, listing each CDR3 protein once. The sample yields about 540,000 distinct CDR3 sequences, approximately 20% seen once. The same specimen was also included in a second study, on T cells expressing NK-cell markers. That study adds: Production of TCR beta cDNA relied on 5'RACE template switching with UMIs.

The material sequenced was CD4+ T cells sorted from PBMCs, taken about 11 days after vaccination. The receptors come from a man in his fifties or sixties who received an inactivated influenza vaccine.

This chain connects TRBV20-1 to TRBJ2-3, with 13 bases fitting TRBD2. The germline V gene has CDR1 DFQATT and CDR2 SNEGSKA (reference sequence). With V trimmed by 3 bases and J by 2 bases, 2 bases remained unmatched. The CDR3 spans 15 residues. The CDR3 is CSASGTSGITDTQYF. CDR3 coding DNA: TGCAGTGCTAGTGGGACTAGCGGGATCACAGATACGCAGTATTTT.

The J gene is TRBJ2-7, the V gene TRBV20-1; D is ambiguous. The V and J ends lost 4 bases and 0 bases respectively, with 16 bases between them. Germline-derived CDR1 and CDR2 are DFQATT and SNEGSKA (reference sequence). The CDR3 spans 15 residues. CDR3 nucleotides: TGCAGTGCTACGGATCGGTTTCAAAGCTCCTACGAGCAGTACTTC. Translating it yields CSATDRFQSSYEQYF.

This clonotype was found a few times. This CDR3 is CAISEASYEQYF. DNA of the CDR3: TGTGCCATCAGTGAGGCCAGCTACGAGCAGTACTTC. The chain has TRBV10-3 and TRBJ2-7; D unclear. This CDR3 is built from 12 residues. V was pared by 2 bases and J by 3 bases, with 5 bases between. Germline V lookup: CDR1 ENHRY, CDR2 SYGVKD.

This clonotype was counted at least ten times. The gene calls are TRBV11-1 and TRBJ1-2; 10 bases map to TRBD1. CDR3 length: 18 amino acids. V was pared by 4 bases and J by 1 base, with 12 bases of the junction left unmatched. Germline V gene sequence: CDR1 SGHAT, CDR2 FQDESV (reference sequence). CDR3 in DNA: TGTGCCAGCAGCTCTTACTCACTCGGGACAGGGGTTAACTATGGCTACACCTTC. It encodes CASSSYSLGTGVNYGYTF.

This clonotype was observed many times. This sequence joins TRBV4-1 and TRBJ1-2; D is ambiguous. V was trimmed by 1 base and J by 6 bases, leaving 9 bases between them. CDR1 and CDR2 from the germline V gene are MGHRA and YSYEKL. This CDR3 comprises 13 residues. CDR3 DNA sequence: TGCGCCAGCAGCCAAGGAGGGTACAATGGCTACACCTTC. This codes for CASSQGGYNGYTF.

In its sample, this clonotype was seen many times. V usage is TRBV12-3 or TRBV12-4 and J usage is TRBJ2-3; D uncertain. V was shortened by 3 bases and J by 5 bases, with 6 bases between the two germline ends. The CDR3 is made up of 12 amino acids. CDR3: CASSFSGDTQYF. The DNA of the CDR3 is TGTGCCAGCAGTTTCTCTGGAGATACGCAGTATTTT.

This clonotype appeared a few times. The chain uses TRBV28 and TRBJ1-2; 7 bases agree with TRBD1. CDR3 length: 15 residues. Losses at the gene ends were 6 bases for V and 3 bases for J; bases not matched to a gene: 10. Germline V gene sequence: CDR1 MDHEN, CDR2 SYDVKM. CDR3 amino acids: CASRRTGRGYYGYTF. As DNA, the CDR3 is TGTGCCAGCAGGCGGACAGGCCGGGGGTACTATGGCTACACCTTC.

This clonotype was seen more than once but under ten times. This chain connects TRBV11-2 to TRBJ2-4; D gene ambiguous. This CDR3 is 13 amino acids long. Trimming shortened V by 10 bases and J by 0 bases, and 10 bases separated the two germline ends. Germline assignment: CDR1 SGHAT and CDR2 FQNNGV. The CDR3 nucleotides are TGTGCCACCAGATCAATAGCCAAAAACATTCAGTACTTC. Translated: CATRSIAKNIQYF.

The chain combines TRBV20-1 with TRBJ1-3; 8 bases map to TRBD1. CDR1 and CDR2 (germline): DFQATT, SNEGSKA (reference sequence). The trim removed 6 bases at V and 3 bases at J, leaving 7 bases unmatched. The CDR3 is 14 residues long. This CDR3 reads CSAGDRGIGNTIYF. CDR3 DNA sequence: TGCAGTGCCGGCGACAGGGGAATTGGAAACACCATATATTTT.

This clonotype has more than one count but fewer than ten. The chain joins TRBV20-1 to TRBJ2-2; a weak D match, TRBD2 (5 bases). The CDR3 length is 13 residues. V was pared by 6 bases and J by 9 bases, with 17 bases between. Germline lookup yields CDR1 DFQATT and CDR2 SNEGSKA (reference sequence). CDR3 in amino acids: CSARLPGLRELFF. Written as DNA, the CDR3 is TGCAGTGCCAGACTACCCGGATTGAGGGAGCTGTTTTTT.

The chain has TRBV12-3 or TRBV12-4 and TRBJ2-7; no clear D gene. The CDR3 sequence is 13 residues long. V was shortened by 1 base and J by 3 bases, with 7 bases between the two germline ends. DNA of the CDR3: TGTGCCAGCAGTTTAGGGCAGCGCTACGAGCAGTACTTC. Its translation: CASSLGQRYEQYF.

The genes are TRBV9 and TRBJ1-5; 7 positions agree with TRBD1. The CDR3 runs to 16 residues. J was trimmed by 2 bases and V by 0 bases; bases with no gene match: 5. Germline V CDR1 and CDR2: SGDLS, YYNGEE. CDR3 in amino acids: CASSVGGGQGNQPQHF. The CDR3 nucleotides read TGTGCCAGCAGCGTAGGAGGCGGACAGGGCAATCAGCCCCAGCATTTT. Full variable domain (outside the CDR3, taken from reference TRBV9 and TRBJ1-5): DSGVTQTPKHLITATGQRVTLRCSPRSGDLSVYWYQQSLDQGLQFLIQYYNGEERAKGNILERFSAQQFPDLHSELNLSSLELGDSALYFCASSVGGGQGNQPQHFGDGTRLSIL.

This chain uses TRBV28 with TRBJ2-1; D may be TRBD1 (6 bases). The V gene's germline CDR1 is MDHEN and CDR2 SYDVKM. V lost 6 bases and J lost 5, with 20 bases in between. The CDR3 spans 16 residues. In DNA, the CDR3 is TGTGCCAGCAGAGCTTTGACAGGAATCCGCGACAATGAGCAGTTCTTC. Protein product: CASRALTGIRDNEQFF.

The J gene is TRBJ2-1, the V gene TRBV5-1; 8 bases match TRBD2. The CDR3 loop spans 17 amino acids. Germline CDR1 is SGHRS and CDR2 is YFSETQ. V shed 4 bases and J 5 bases; nucleotides not matched to a gene: 14. This CDR3 is CASSPQPRTSWDNEQFF. As DNA, the CDR3 is TGCGCCAGCAGCCCCCAACCCCGGACTAGCTGGGACAATGAGCAGTTCTTC.

The sample holds a few counts of this clonotype. The chain combines TRBV6-1 with TRBJ2-5; D ambiguous. The CDR3 has 14 residues. CDR1 is MNHNS, CDR2 SASEGT, per germline. The V gene lost 3 bases and the J gene lost 5 bases, with 13 bases spanning the gap. In DNA, the CDR3 is TGTGCCAGCAGTGATTTTCTTCGGGTGGAGACCCAGTACTTC. This encodes CASSDFLRVETQYF.

This clonotype turned up a few times. DNA for the CDR3: TGTGCCAGCAGTTACTCGGGGTACAGGGGGTCGGGCTACACCTTC. It translates to CASSYSGYRGSGYTF. The chain is built from TRBV6-5 and TRBJ1-2, with 8 bases matching TRBD1. From germline, CDR1 is MNHEY and CDR2 SVGAGI. V lost 0 bases, J lost 8 bases, and 8 bases stayed unmatched. The CDR3 spans 15 residues.

The chain recombines TRBV20-1 with TRBJ2-3; no clear D. V lost 1 base and J lost 6, with 14 bases in between. Germline CDR1 is DFQATT and CDR2 is SNEGSKA (reference sequence). The CDR3 length is 14 residues. The CDR3 region is CSARVREAGDTQYF. The CDR3 nucleotides are TGCAGTGCTAGAGTTCGAGAGGCCGGGGATACGCAGTATTTT.

This clonotype was seen repeatedly, ten times or more. The chain joins TRBV7-2 to TRBJ2-7; no clear D. The CDR3 is made up of 13 amino acids. Trimming removed 1 base at V and 6 bases at J, with 10 bases between. The germline gives CDR1 SGHTA, CDR2 FQGNSA. The CDR3 sequence is CASSLGTGPEQYF. Written as DNA, the CDR3 is TGTGCCAGCAGCTTAGGGACGGGTCCCGAGCAGTACTTC.

The chain is built from TRBV6-2 or TRBV6-3 and TRBJ2-2, with D unresolved. V shed 2 bases and J shed 7 bases, with 14 bases lying between them. Germline V gene sequence: CDR1 MNHEY, CDR2 SVGEGT. The CDR3 totals 15 residues. CDR3 loop: CASSYRVQLYGELFF. The CDR3 DNA sequence: TGTGCCAGCAGTTACAGGGTCCAGTTATACGGGGAGCTGTTTTTT.

The J gene is TRBJ1-5, the V gene TRBV6-1; D call uncertain. This CDR3 contains 14 residues. Germline V lookup: CDR1 MNHNS, CDR2 SASEGT. The germline V and J ends were trimmed by 8 bases and 0 bases, with 11 bases remaining between them. CDR3 region: CASRPALSNQPQHF. CDR3 nucleotide sequence: TGTGCCAGCCGCCCAGCACTTAGCAATCAGCCCCAGCATTTT.

The rearrangement links TRBV6-2 or TRBV6-3 to TRBJ1-1, with D possibly TRBD1 on 6 matching bases. From germline, CDR1 is MNHEY and CDR2 SVGEGT. The CDR3 is made up of 13 amino acids. Trimming stripped 6 bases from V and 3 bases from J, with 11 bases between. As DNA, the CDR3 is TGTGCCAGCAGCTGGAACAGGGACACTGAAGCTTTCTTT. Protein: CASSWNRDTEAFF.

This clonotype was counted once. A read error may be the cause here, since a much bigger clone is one base away. The chain carries TRBV29-1 and TRBJ2-5, with TRBD2 identical over 9 bases. This CDR3 is built from 15 residues. The V and J ends lost 8 bases and 5 bases, in that order; junction bases with no gene match: 15. Germline CDR1 is SQVTM and CDR2 is ANQGSEA. The CDR3 DNA sequence: TGCAGCATCTGGGGGATAGCGGGGGAAATTGAGACCCAGTACTTC. Its protein is CSIWGIAGEIETQYF. Looking up the rest from reference TRBV29-1 and TRBJ2-5 gives the full variable domain: SAVISQKPSRDICQRGTSLTIQCQVDSQVTMMFWYRQQPGQSLTLIATANQGSEATYESGFVIDKFPISRPNLTFSTLTVSNMSPEDSSIYLCSIWGIAGEIETQYFGPGTRLLVL.